These T cell receptor beta chains were read from a single sample in a study of blood T cell repertoires in COVID-19. Produced via immunoSEQ multiplex PCR; TCRdb's table is partial and in-frame only. The sample holds hundreds of thousands of clones; about 79% are singletons and the top ten take 8.9%. Sequencing used peripheral blood. These receptors were obtained from an elderly man with acute or convalescent COVID-19. Each CDR3 is given with its conserved first and last residue. The D gene is left open where the match is weak. Some rows have no size entry. The others give once, few or many, or a class for an expanded clone.

V gene,clone size,J gene,D gene,CDR3 protein,CDR3 DNA
TRBV4-2,-,TRBJ2-2,TRBD1,CASSPNFAGGYTGELFF,TGTGCCAGCAGCCCGAACTTCGCAGGGGGCTACACCGGGGAGCTGTTTTTT
TRBV19,-,TRBJ1-5,-,CASSKDSDQPQHF,TGTGCCAGTAGTAAGGACAGCGATCAGCCCCAGCATTTT
TRBV9,-,TRBJ1-2,TRBD1,CASSPRQGANYGYTF,TGTGCCAGCAGCCCTCGACAGGGGGCTAACTATGGCTACACCTTC
TRBV18,-,TRBJ2-7,-,CASSPPGQIYEQYF,TGTGCCAGCTCACCACCGGGCCAGATTTACGAGCAGTACTTC
TRBV2,-,TRBJ1-5,TRBD1,CASKGTGGQPQHF,TGTGCCAGCAAGGGGACAGGGGGTCAGCCCCAGCATTTT
TRBV28,once,TRBJ1-6,TRBD1,CASSFQDRGNNSPLHF,TGTGCCAGCAGTTTTCAGGACAGGGGTAATAATTCACCCCTCCACTTT
TRBV9,-,TRBJ1-2,-,CASSAGLSTYGYTF,TGTGCCAGCAGCGCGGGACTGAGCACCTATGGCTACACCTTC
TRBV20-1,-,TRBJ1-3,-,CSATDRNTIYF,TGCAGTGCTACCGACAGAAACACCATATATTTT
TRBV19,-,TRBJ1-2,-,CASSITGIPNYGYTF,TGTGCCAGTAGTATTACAGGGATCCCTAACTATGGCTACACCTTC
TRBV20-1,few,TRBJ2-7,-,CSASERAQYF,TGCAGTGCTAGCGAGCGGGCCCAGTACTTC
TRBV19,-,TRBJ1-4,-,CASSPPGLGNEKLFF,TGTGCCAGTAGTCCCCCCGGACTGGGTAATGAAAAACTGTTTTTT
TRBV7-3,-,TRBJ2-1,TRBD2,CASSLMVISGRIDEQFF,TGTGCCAGCAGCTTAATGGTGATTAGCGGGAGAATCGATGAGCAGTTCTTC
TRBV7-9,-,TRBJ1-3,-,CASSSGNTIYF,TGTGCCAGCAGCTCGGGAAACACCATATATTTT
TRBV24-1,-,TRBJ1-2,-,CATSVFIAGNYGYTF,TGTGCCACCAGTGTTTTCATCGCAGGGAACTATGGCTACACCTTC
TRBV7-2,few,TRBJ1-3,TRBD1,CASSSRTGAGNTIYF,TGTGCCAGCAGCTCCCGGACAGGGGCGGGAAACACCATATATTTT
TRBV19,-,TRBJ1-3,-,CASTTRGFGNTIYF,TGTGCCAGTACCACAAGAGGATTTGGAAACACCATATATTTT
TRBV24-1,once,TRBJ2-7,TRBD1,CATSDPGQGGVYEQYF,TGTGCCACCAGTGATCCCGGACAGGGGGGCGTCTACGAGCAGTACTTC
TRBV29-1,-,TRBJ1-3,-,CSVAPLGNTIYF,TGCAGCGTGGCCCCCCTTGGAAACACCATATATTTT
TRBV11-2,-,TRBJ1-1,TRBD1,CASSRQGARLAEAFF,TGTGCCAGCAGCAGACAGGGGGCGCGTTTAGCCGAAGCTTTCTTT
TRBV4-1,-,TRBJ2-3,TRBD2,CASSQTGTSGIADTQYF,TGCGCCAGCAGCCAGACCGGGACTAGCGGGATTGCAGATACGCAGTATTTT
TRBV20-1,few,TRBJ2-7,-,CSALLGSEQYF,TGCAGTGCTTTACTAGGGTCCGAGCAGTACTTC
TRBV6-5,-,TRBJ1-4,-,CASSYRGTPGEKLFF,TGTGCCAGCAGTTACCGTGGGACTCCCGGTGAAAAACTGTTTTTT
TRBV9,many,TRBJ2-2,TRBD1,CASSVGGDRGGELFF,TGTGCCAGCAGCGTAGGGGGCGACAGGGGCGGAGAGCTGTTTTTT
TRBV7-9,-,TRBJ2-2,-,CASSLAALAGELFF,TGTGCCAGCAGCTTAGCCGCTCTAGCGGGGGAGCTGTTTTTT
TRBV21-1,-,TRBJ1-4,-,CASSKPNKAATNEKLFF,TGTGCCAGCAGCAAACCCAATAAGGCGGCAACTAATGAAAAACTGTTTTTT
TRBV3-1/TRBV3-2,-,TRBJ2-3,-,CASSQVLVTDTQYF,TGTGCCAGCAGCCAAGTACTTGTTACAGATACGCAGTATTTT
TRBV19,-,TRBJ1-1,TRBD1,CASSPRDRWNTEAFF,TGTGCCAGTAGTCCCCGGGACAGGTGGAACACTGAAGCTTTCTTT
TRBV6-5,-,TRBJ1-5,-,CASGQPNQPQHF,TGTGCCAGCGGACAACCCAATCAGCCCCAGCATTTT
TRBV6-1,-,TRBJ2-7,-,CASSVRTVATTMPGEQYF,TGTGCCAGCAGTGTAAGGACAGTTGCAACTACTATGCCTGGCGAGCAGTACTTC
TRBV4-1,-,TRBJ2-2,TRBD1,CASRPGTGDYTGELFF,TGCGCCAGCAGACCCGGGACAGGGGATTACACCGGGGAGCTGTTTTTT
TRBV6-6,-,TRBJ2-3,-,CASSYSRDTQYF,TGTGCCAGCAGTTACTCCAGGGATACGCAGTATTTT
TRBV5-1,-,TRBJ2-1,TRBD2,CASTIAGSNNNEQFF,TGCGCCAGCACCATAGCGGGGTCTAACAACAATGAGCAGTTCTTC
TRBV9,-,TRBJ2-2,-,CASSVDPGNTGELFF,TGTGCCAGCAGCGTAGATCCAGGTAACACCGGGGAGCTGTTTTTT
TRBV6-1,-,TRBJ2-7,-,CASSDGQGYEQYF,TGTGCCAGCAGTGACGGGCAGGGGTACGAGCAGTACTTC
TRBV27,-,TRBJ1-3,-,CASSLGGSGNTIYF,TGTGCCAGCAGTTTGGGGGGCTCTGGAAACACCATATATTTT
TRBV5-1,-,TRBJ1-4,TRBD1,CASSPRVRGANEKLFF,TGCGCCAGCAGTCCCCGAGTCAGGGGGGCTAATGAAAAACTGTTTTTT
TRBV28,-,TRBJ2-7,TRBD1,CASSSNRGLYEQYF,TGTGCCAGCAGTTCAAACAGGGGCCTGTACGAGCAGTACTTC
TRBV7-9,-,TRBJ2-3,TRBD2,CASSPGLAGITDTQYF,TGTGCCAGCAGCCCCGGACTAGCGGGGATCACAGATACGCAGTATTTT
TRBV24-1,-,TRBJ2-1,-,CATPELWRVPHYNEQFF,TGTGCCACCCCGGAACTTTGGCGGGTTCCTCACTACAATGAGCAGTTCTTC
TRBV29-1,-,TRBJ1-1,-,CSVQHNIQGSEAFF,TGCAGCGTACAACACAACATCCAGGGTTCTGAAGCTTTCTTT
TRBV10-3,-,TRBJ1-1,-,CVSSGVNTEAFF,TGTGTTAGTTCGGGTGTGAACACTGAAGCTTTCTTT
TRBV2,-,TRBJ2-7,TRBD1,CASILTGSSYEQYF,TGTGCCAGCATCCTGACAGGGTCCTCCTACGAGCAGTACTTC
TRBV5-5,-,TRBJ1-2,-,CASSLGAEVYGYTF,TGTGCCAGCAGCTTGGGGGCAGAAGTCTATGGCTACACCTTC
TRBV10-1,few,TRBJ2-1,TRBD2,CASSLAGGPRAEQFF,TGCGCCAGCAGTCTAGCGGGGGGGCCTCGGGCTGAGCAGTTCTTC
TRBV6-5,-,TRBJ2-7,TRBD2,CASSYSVAGGPREQYF,TGTGCCAGCAGTTACTCGGTGGCGGGAGGCCCTCGGGAGCAGTACTTC
TRBV7-6,few,TRBJ2-7,-,CASSPFISDISYEQYF,TGTGCCAGCAGCCCCTTTATCTCGGACATTTCCTACGAGCAGTACTTC
TRBV5-1,-,TRBJ2-5,-,CASSSTGWETQYF,TGCGCCAGCAGCTCCACAGGGTGGGAGACCCAGTACTTC
TRBV10-3,-,TRBJ2-7,-,CAISELSYEQYF,TGTGCCATCAGTGAGTTGAGTTACGAGCAGTACTTC
TRBV29-1,-,TRBJ2-3,-,CSVAPSGRASTDTQYF,TGCAGCGTTGCCCCCAGCGGAAGGGCCAGCACAGATACGCAGTATTTT
TRBV2,-,TRBJ1-5,TRBD1,CASQRETGGPTGPPQHF,TGTGCCAGCCAACGCGAAACAGGGGGCCCCACCGGTCCGCCCCAGCATTTT
TRBV2,-,TRBJ2-7,TRBD2,CASSETGLAGAYEQYF,TGTGCCAGCAGTGAAACGGGGCTAGCGGGTGCCTACGAGCAGTACTTC
TRBV6-5,-,TRBJ2-3,-,CASILGGAGADTQYF,TGTGCCAGCATCCTAGGGGGGGCCGGGGCAGATACGCAGTATTTT
TRBV24-1,once,TRBJ2-1,-,CATSDNRLLDSYNEQFF,TGTGCCACCAGTGATAACCGCTTGTTAGACTCCTACAATGAGCAGTTCTTC